This T cell receptor (beta chain) is from a study of CD8+CD57+ T cells in acquired aplastic anemia. Study results and caveats: Patients shared just under 30 CD8+ CDR3 sequences with controls. Patients were compared with controls for CD8+ Simpson's diversity, and no significant difference emerged.

Germline lookup yields CDR1 KGHDR and CDR2 SFDVKD. CDR3 size: 13 residues. Trimming removed 1 base from V and 10 bases from J, with 10 bases in between. Genomic DNA acted as the template from which TCR beta VDJ combination and CDR3 sequence profiling were carried out. TCRdb recomputed calls from the reads with MiXCR, one row per CDR3 protein. The table shows 100,000 to 130,000 distinct CDR3 sequences, with approximately 49% occurring only once. With regard to this clonotype: Its specificity is unknown.

The chain recombines TRBV24-1 with TRBJ2-1; D is unresolved. What was sequenced was sorted CD4+, CD8+, or CD8+CD57+ T cells (not recorded which) from PBMCs. This receptor was identified in a human donor in good health, serving as a control. CDR3 residues: CATSDLVGKEQFF. CDR3 sequence (DNA): TGTGCCACCAGTGATTTAGTGGGGAAGGAGCAGTTCTTC.